This T cell receptor (beta chain) was profiled in a study of blood T cell repertoires in COVID-19. Study-level background: Researchers got acute and convalescent COVID-19 samples from the United States, Italy and Spain. T cells, B-cell-depleted T cells, or PBMCs supplied cDNA or gDNA.

This clone was seen a single time. As handled by the study authors: Amplification from reference gene primers served as the basis for estimated nucleated cell counts. Method: immunoSEQ multiplex PCR; TCRdb's copy keeps in-frame clones and lacks some. Clonal size and the V and J genes are those of that table, whereas D and trimming came from the DNA. The sample contains 120,000 or so clones, about four fifths of which appear only once. CDR1 MNHEY and CDR2 SVGAGI come from the germline V gene. The CDR3 consists of 15 residues. V lost 6 bases to trimming and J lost 4 bases, with 17 bases between them. The TCR was taken from a human donor in a cohort sampled during active COVID-19. The sequenced sample consisted of peripheral blood. The chain employs TRBV6-5 and TRBJ2-3; tentative D call: TRBD1 (8 bases). DNA of the CDR3: TGTGCCAGCAGAGGGGGGGACAGGAGGTCAGATACGCAGTATTTT. It translates to CASRGGDRRSDTQYF.